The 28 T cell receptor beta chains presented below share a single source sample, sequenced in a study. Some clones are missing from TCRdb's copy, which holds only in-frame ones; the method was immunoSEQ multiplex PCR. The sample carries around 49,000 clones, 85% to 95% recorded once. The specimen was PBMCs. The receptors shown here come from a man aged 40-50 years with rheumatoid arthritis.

CDR3 in amino acids: CASSQGTAKFSGANVLTF. DNA for the CDR3: TGCGCCAGCAGCCAAGGAACAGCAAAGTTTTCTGGGGCCAACGTCCTGACTTTC. The chain has TRBV4-3 and TRBJ2-6; no clear D gene. Germline values: CDR1 LGHNA, CDR2 YSLEER. V dropped 1 base and J dropped 1 base, with 14 bases sitting between them. CDR3 size: 18 residues.

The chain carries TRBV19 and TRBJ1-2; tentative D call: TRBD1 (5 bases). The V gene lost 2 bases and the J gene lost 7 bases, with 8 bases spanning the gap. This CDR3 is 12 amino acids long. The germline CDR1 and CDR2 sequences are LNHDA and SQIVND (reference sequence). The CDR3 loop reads CASSIQGGGYTF. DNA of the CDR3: TGTGCCAGTAGTATACAGGGCGGTGGCTACACCTTC.

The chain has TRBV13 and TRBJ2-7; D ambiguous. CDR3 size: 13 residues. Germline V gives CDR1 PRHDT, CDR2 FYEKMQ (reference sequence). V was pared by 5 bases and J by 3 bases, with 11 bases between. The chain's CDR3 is CASSPATDYEQYF. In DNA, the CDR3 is TGTGCCAGCAGCCCTGCGACGGACTACGAGCAGTACTTC.

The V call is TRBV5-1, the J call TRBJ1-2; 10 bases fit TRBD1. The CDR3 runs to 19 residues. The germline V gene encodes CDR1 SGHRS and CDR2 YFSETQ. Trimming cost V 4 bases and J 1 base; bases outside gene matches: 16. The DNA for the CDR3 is TGCGCCAGCAGCATGACGACATCGGGACAGGGGTCTTATAACTATGGCTACACCTTC. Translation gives CASSMTTSGQGSYNYGYTF.

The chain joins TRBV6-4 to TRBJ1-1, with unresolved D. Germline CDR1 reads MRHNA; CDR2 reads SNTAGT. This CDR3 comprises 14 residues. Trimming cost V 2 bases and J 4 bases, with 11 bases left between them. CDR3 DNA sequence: TGTGCCAGCAGTGACGAGTGGGGTTCCACTGAAGCTTTCTTT. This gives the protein CASSDEWGSTEAFF.

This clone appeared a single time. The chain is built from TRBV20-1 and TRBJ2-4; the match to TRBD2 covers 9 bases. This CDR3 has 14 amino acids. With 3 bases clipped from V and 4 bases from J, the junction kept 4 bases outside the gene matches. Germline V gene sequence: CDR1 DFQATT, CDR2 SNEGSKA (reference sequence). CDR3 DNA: TGCAGTGCTAGTGCGGGGGGGTCGAAAAACATTCAGTACTTC. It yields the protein CSASAGGSKNIQYF.

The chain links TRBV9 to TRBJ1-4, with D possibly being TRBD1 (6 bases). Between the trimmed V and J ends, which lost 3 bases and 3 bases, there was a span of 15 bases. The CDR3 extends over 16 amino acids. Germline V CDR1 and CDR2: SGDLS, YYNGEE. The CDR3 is CASSAQGQGANEKLFF. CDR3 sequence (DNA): TGTGCCAGCAGCGCGCAGGGGCAAGGGGCTAATGAAAAACTGTTTTTT.

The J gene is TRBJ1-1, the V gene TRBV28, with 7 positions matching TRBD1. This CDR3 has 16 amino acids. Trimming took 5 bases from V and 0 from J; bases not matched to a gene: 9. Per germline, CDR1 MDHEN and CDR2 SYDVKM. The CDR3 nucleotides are TGTGCCAGCAGTCCCGGGACAGTATTCATGAACACTGAAGCTTTCTTT. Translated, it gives CASSPGTVFMNTEAFF.

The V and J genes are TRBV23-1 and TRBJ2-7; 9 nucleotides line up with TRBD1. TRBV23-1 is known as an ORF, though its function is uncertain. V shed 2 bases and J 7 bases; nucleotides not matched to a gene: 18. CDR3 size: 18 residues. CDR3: CASSQPYEGQGKFREQYF. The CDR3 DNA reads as TGCGCCAGCAGTCAACCATACGAAGGACAGGGGAAATTTAGGGAGCAGTACTTC.

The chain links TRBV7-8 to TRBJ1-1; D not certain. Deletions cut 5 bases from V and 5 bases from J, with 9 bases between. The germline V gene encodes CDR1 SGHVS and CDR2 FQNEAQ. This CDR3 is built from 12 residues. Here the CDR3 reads CASSLRTTEAFF. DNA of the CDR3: TGTGCCAGCAGCCTCAGAACTACTGAAGCTTTCTTT.

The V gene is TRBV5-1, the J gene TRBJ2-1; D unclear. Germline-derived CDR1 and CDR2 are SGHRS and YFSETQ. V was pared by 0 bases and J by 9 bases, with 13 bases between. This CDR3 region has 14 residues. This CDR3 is CASSLAQSEGEQFF. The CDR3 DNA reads TGCGCCAGCAGCTTGGCCCAGAGCGAAGGTGAGCAGTTCTTC. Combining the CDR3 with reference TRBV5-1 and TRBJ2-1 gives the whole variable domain KAGVTQTPRYLIKTRGQQVTLSCSPISGHRSVSWYQQTPGQGLQFLFEYFSETQRNKGNFPGRFSGRQFSNSRSEMNVSTLELGDSALYLCASSLAQSEGEQFFGPGTRLTVL.

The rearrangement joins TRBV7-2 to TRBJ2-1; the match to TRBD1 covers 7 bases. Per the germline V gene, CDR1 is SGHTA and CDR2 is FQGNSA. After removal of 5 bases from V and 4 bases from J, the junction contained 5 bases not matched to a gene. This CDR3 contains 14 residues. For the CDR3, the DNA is TGTGCCAGCAGCCCAGGGACAGCTTACAATGAGCAGTTCTTC. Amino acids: CASSPGTAYNEQFF.

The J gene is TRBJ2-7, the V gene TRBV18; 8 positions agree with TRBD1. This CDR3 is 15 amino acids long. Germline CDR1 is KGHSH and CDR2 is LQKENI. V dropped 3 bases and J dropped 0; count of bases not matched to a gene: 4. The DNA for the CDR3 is TGTGCCAGCTCACCTTTCGGACAGGGCTCCTACGAGCAGTACTTC. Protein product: CASSPFGQGSYEQYF. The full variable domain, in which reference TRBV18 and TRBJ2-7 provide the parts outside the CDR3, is NAGVMQNPRHLVRRRGQEARLRCSPMKGHSHVYWYRQLPEEGLKFMVYLQKENIIDESGMPKERFSAEFPKEGPSILRIQQVVRGDSAAYFCASSPFGQGSYEQYFGPGTRLTVT.

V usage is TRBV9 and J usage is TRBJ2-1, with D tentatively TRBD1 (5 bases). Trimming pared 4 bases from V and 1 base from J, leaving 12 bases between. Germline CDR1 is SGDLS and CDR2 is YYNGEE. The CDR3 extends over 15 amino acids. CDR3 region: CASSPRQGSYNEQFF. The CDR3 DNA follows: TGTGCCAGCAGCCCCCGGCAGGGTTCCTACAATGAGCAGTTCTTC.

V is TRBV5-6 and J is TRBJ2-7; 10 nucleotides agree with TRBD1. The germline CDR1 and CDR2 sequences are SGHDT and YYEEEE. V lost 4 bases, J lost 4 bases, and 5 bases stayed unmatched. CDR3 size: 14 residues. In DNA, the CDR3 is TGTGCCAGCAGCCCCAGGGACAGGGGATACGAGCAGTACTTC. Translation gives CASSPRDRGYEQYF. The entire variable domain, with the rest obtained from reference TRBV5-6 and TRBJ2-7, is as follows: DAGVTQSPTHLIKTRGQQVTLRCSPKSGHDTVSWYQQALGQGPQFIFQYYEEEERQRGNFPDRFSGHQFPNYSSELNVNALLLGDSALYLCASSPRDRGYEQYFGPGTRLTVT.

In DNA form, the CDR3 reads TGTGCCATCAGCCCCAGGGGGGCGGGTGAGACCCAGTACTTC. This gives the protein CAISPRGAGETQYF. The chain employs TRBV10-3 and TRBJ2-5, with a tentative D call TRBD1 (7 bases). The CDR3 spans 14 residues. V was clipped by 6 bases and J by 5 bases, with 16 bases between them. Germline V gives CDR1 ENHRY, CDR2 SYGVKD.

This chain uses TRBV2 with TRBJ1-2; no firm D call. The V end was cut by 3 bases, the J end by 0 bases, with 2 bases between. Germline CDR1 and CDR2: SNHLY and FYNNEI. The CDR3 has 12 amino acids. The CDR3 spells CASSEANYGYTF. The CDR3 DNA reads TGTGCCAGCAGTGAGGCTAACTATGGCTACACCTTC.

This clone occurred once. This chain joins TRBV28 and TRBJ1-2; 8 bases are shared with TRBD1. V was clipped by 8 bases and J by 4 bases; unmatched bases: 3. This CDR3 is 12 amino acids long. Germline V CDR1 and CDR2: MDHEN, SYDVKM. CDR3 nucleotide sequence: TGTGCCAGCCAGGGGGCTACCTATGGCTACACCTTC. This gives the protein CASQGATYGYTF.

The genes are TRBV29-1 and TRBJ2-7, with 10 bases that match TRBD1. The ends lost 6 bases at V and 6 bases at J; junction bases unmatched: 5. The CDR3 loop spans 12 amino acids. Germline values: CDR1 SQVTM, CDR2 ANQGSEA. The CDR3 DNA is TGCAGCGTCGGACAGGGGGGATCCGAGCAGTACTTC. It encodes CSVGQGGSEQYF.

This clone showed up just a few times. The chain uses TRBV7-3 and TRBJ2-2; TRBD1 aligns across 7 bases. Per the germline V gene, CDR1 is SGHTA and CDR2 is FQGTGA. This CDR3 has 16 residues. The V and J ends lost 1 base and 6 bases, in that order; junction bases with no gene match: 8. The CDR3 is CASSLNSGGSAGELFF. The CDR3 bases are TGTGCCAGCAGCTTAAATTCAGGGGGTTCCGCCGGGGAGCTGTTTTTT.

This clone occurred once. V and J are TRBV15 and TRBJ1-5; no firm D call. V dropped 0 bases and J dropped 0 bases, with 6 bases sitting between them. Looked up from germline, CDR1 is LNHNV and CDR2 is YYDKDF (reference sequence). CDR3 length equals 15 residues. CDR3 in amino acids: CATSREVNSNQPQHF. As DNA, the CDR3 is TGTGCCACCAGCAGAGAGGTCAATAGCAATCAGCCCCAGCATTTT.

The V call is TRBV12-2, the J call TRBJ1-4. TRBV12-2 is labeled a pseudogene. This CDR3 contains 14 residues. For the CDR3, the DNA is TGTGCAAGTCCCCCCACAGCGTCTAATGAAAAACTGTTTTTT. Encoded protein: CASPPTASNEKLFF.

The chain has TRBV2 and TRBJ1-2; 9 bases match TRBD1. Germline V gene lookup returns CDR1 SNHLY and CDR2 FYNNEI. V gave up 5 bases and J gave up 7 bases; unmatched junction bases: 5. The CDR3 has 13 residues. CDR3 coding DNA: TGTGCCAGCAGTCTGCGACAGGGGGGTGGCTACACCTTC. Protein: CASSLRQGGGYTF.

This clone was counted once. The CDR3 DNA follows: TGTGCCAGCAGCTTAGTCCTTTCACCCCTCCACTTT. This gives the protein CASSLVLSPLHF. This chain connects TRBV7-9 to TRBJ1-6; D unresolved. Germline CDR1 is SEHNR and CDR2 is FQNEAQ (reference sequence). The CDR3 spans 12 residues. V was trimmed by 1 base and J by 9 bases, leaving 4 bases between them.

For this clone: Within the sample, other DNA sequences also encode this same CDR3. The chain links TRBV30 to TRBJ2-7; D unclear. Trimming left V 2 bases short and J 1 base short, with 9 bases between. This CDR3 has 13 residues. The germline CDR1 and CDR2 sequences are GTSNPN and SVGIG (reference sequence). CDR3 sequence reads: CAWSPGGSYEQYF. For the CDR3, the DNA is TGTGCCTGGAGTCCAGGCGGTTCCTACGAGCAGTACTTC.

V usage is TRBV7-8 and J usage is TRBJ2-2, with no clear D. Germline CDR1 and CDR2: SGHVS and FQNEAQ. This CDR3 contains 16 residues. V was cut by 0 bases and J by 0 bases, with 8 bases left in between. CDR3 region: CASSLATRANTGELFF. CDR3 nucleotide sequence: TGTGCCAGCAGCTTAGCAACACGCGCGAACACCGGGGAGCTGTTTTTT.

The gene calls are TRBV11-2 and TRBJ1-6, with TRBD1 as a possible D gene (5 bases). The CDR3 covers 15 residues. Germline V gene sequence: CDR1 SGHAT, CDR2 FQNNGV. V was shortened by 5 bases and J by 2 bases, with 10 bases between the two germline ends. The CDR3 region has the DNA TGTGCCAGCAGCCCGCAGGGTACCTATAATTCACCCCTCCACTTT. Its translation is CASSPQGTYNSPLHF.

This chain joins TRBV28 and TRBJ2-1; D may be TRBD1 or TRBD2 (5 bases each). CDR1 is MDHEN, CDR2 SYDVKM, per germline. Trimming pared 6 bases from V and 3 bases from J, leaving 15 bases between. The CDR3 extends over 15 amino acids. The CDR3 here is CASSRPGPNYNEQFF. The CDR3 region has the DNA TGTGCCAGCAGCCGTCCGGGACCAAACTACAATGAGCAGTTCTTC.